This T cell receptor (beta chain) was identified in a study of blood T cell repertoires in COVID-19. Study overall: Whether acute or convalescent, the COVID-19 samples came from the United States, Italy and Spain. PBMCs, B-cell-depleted T cells, or T cells provided the cDNA or gDNA that made up the material.

Looked up from germline, CDR1 is SGHRS and CDR2 is YFSETQ. V was clipped by 4 bases and J by 2 bases; unmatched bases: 2. The CDR3 is 13 residues long. In the original processing: Counts of nucleated cells, estimated from reference gene primer amplification, were obtained. The protocol was immunoSEQ multiplex PCR, while the TCRdb copy is restricted to in-frame clones and leaves out a portion. For V, J and clone size, that table is used; D and trimming come from the DNA. The table shows about 310,000 clones, with more than 85% occurring only once. The V and J genes are TRBV5-1 and TRBJ1-1, with TRBD1 identical over 7 bases. This TCR was sampled from a man in his 70s with acute or convalescent COVID-19. The specimen was peripheral blood. The CDR3 DNA sequence: TGCGCCAGCAGCCCAGGGGGTAACACTGAAGCTTTCTTT. Amino acid sequence: CASSPGGNTEAFF.